This T cell receptor beta chain originates from a study of cytomegalovirus exposure and HLA in healthy donors. Study-wide results and caveats: Several V segments, TRBV6-2 and TRBV6-3 among them, could not be told apart and were dropped. The later analysis indicated that the majority of CMV-associated TCR beta chains appeared HLA-restricted.

The sample holds a few counts of this clone. Its target is unknown. CDR1 MNHEY and CDR2 SMNVEV come from the germline V gene (reference sequence). This CDR3 comprises 17 residues. V was pared by 5 bases and J by 1 base, with 11 bases of the junction left unmatched. PCR amplification relied on 60 Vbeta primers (plus 13 Jbeta primers). Original data processing: About 10 million of tens of millions of unique TCR beta chains were shared, per a later count. Clones were sequenced by immunoSEQ multiplex PCR, and TCRdb holds only the in-frame ones, with some missing. That table is the source of V, J and clone size, and D and trimming were worked out from the DNA. Among around 150,000 clones listed, roughly 80% were seen once.

The receptor was isolated from a female donor in good health and CMV-seronegative. The sample was PBMCs. The genes are TRBV27 and TRBJ1-5; 7 nucleotides align to TRBD1. The CDR3 loop is CASSQISRTGSNQPQHF. The CDR3 DNA sequence: TGTGCCAGCAGTCAAATCTCCAGGACAGGAAGCAATCAGCCCCAGCATTTT.